The 11 T cell receptor beta chains below were found in one sample sequenced in a study of blood T cell repertoires in COVID-19. Clones were read by immunoSEQ multiplex PCR, and TCRdb kept only the in-frame ones, dropping some. The repertoire holds over 200,000 clones, with over 80% as singletons. Source material: PBMCs or T cells enriched from blood (not recorded which). Source of these receptors: a human donor in a cohort exposed to, infected with or recovered from COVID-19 (not recorded which). The donor label of this sample is uncertain.

This chain joins TRBV4-1 and TRBJ1-4, with a possible D match to TRBD1 (5 bases). The V end was cut by 0 bases, the J end by 7 bases, with 18 bases between. The CDR3 spans 17 residues. CDR1 is MGHRA, CDR2 YSYEKL, per germline. The CDR3 is CASSQDPSGRVGEKLFF. The CDR3 DNA is TGCGCCAGCAGCCAAGATCCCTCAGGCAGGGTCGGTGAAAAACTGTTTTTT.

V usage is TRBV25-1 and J usage is TRBJ2-7, with D unresolved. Germline CDR1 and CDR2: MGHDK and SYGVNS. V lost 5 bases, J lost 3 bases, and 5 bases lay in between. The length of the CDR3 is 11 residues. This chain's CDR3 is CASSLYYEQYF. The CDR3 DNA reads as TGTGCCAGCAGTCTGTACTACGAGCAGTACTTC.

The CDR3 sequence: CASTLDSKNTEAFF. CDR3 nucleotides: TGTGCCAGCACCCTGGACAGCAAGAACACTGAAGCTTTCTTT. This chain uses TRBV2 with TRBJ1-1; possible D gene TRBD1, 6 bases. Trimming left V 7 bases short and J 1 base short, with 13 bases between. CDR1 SNHLY and CDR2 FYNNEI come from the germline V gene. This CDR3 is built from 14 residues.

The chain couples TRBV4-1 to TRBJ2-7, with no clear D. V was pared by 1 base and J by 3 bases, with 16 bases between. From germline, CDR1 is MGHRA and CDR2 YSYEKL. The CDR3 is 16 residues long. CDR3 residues: CASSQGIGRPFYEQYF. DNA of the CDR3: TGCGCCAGCAGCCAAGGAATCGGCAGGCCGTTCTACGAGCAGTACTTC.

The V and J genes are TRBV4-1 and TRBJ1-1, with TRBD1 as a possible D gene (6 bases). Germline V lookup: CDR1 MGHRA, CDR2 YSYEKL. V shed 0 bases and J shed 4 bases, with 12 bases lying between them. This CDR3 region has 15 residues. The CDR3 nucleotides read TGCGCCAGCAGCCAAGATCGGAGCAGGGGCACTGAAGCTTTCTTT. This sequence encodes CASSQDRSRGTEAFF.

The rearrangement joins TRBV5-1 to TRBJ2-7; D uncertain. Germline assignment: CDR1 SGHRS and CDR2 YFSETQ. The germline V and J ends were trimmed by 6 bases and 2 bases, with 12 bases remaining between them. The CDR3 covers 13 residues. The CDR3 is CASMGDLTYEQYF. The CDR3 region has the DNA TGCGCCAGCATGGGCGACCTAACCTACGAGCAGTACTTC.

This sequence joins TRBV5-1 and TRBJ2-7; no definite D call. The CDR3 is made up of 16 amino acids. V was pared by 2 bases and J by 3 bases, with 18 bases between. Per the germline V gene, CDR1 is SGHRS and CDR2 is YFSETQ. The CDR3 loop reads CASSLAIKRPRYEQYF. CDR3 bases: TGCGCCAGCAGCTTAGCTATCAAGAGGCCTCGCTACGAGCAGTACTTC. Supplemented by reference TRBV5-1 and TRBJ2-7, the full variable domain reads KAGVTQTPRYLIKTRGQQVTLSCSPISGHRSVSWYQQTPGQGLQFLFEYFSETQRNKGNFPGRFSGRQFSNSRSEMNVSTLELGDSALYLCASSLAIKRPRYEQYFGPGTRLTVT.

The chain links TRBV11-2 to TRBJ2-1; 11 positions match TRBD1. V lost 3 bases and J lost 9; bases outside the gene matches: 7. From germline, CDR1 is SGHAT and CDR2 FQNNGV. This CDR3 has 15 amino acids. DNA for the CDR3: TGTGCCAGCAGCTTGGGGACAGGGGGGGCCGGTGAGCAGTTCTTC. This sequence encodes CASSLGTGGAGEQFF.

V gene TRBV18 combines with J gene TRBJ2-1; 10 bases align to TRBD1. The CDR3 has 16 amino acids. The germline CDR1 and CDR2 sequences are KGHSH and LQKENI. Trimming at V came to 3 bases and at J to 8 bases, leaving 10 bases not matched to a gene. CDR3 coding DNA: TGTGCCAGCTCACCCGTACCGGGACAGGGGACGGATGAGCAGTTCTTC. Residues: CASSPVPGQGTDEQFF.

V and J are TRBV24-1 and TRBJ1-1; D is perhaps TRBD1 (6 bases). The CDR3 has 13 amino acids. Germline loops: CDR1 KGHDR, CDR2 SFDVKD. Deletions cut 9 bases from V and 1 base from J, with 11 bases between. CDR3 coding DNA: TGTGCCACCGTAGGGGGGGGGAACACTGAAGCTTTCTTT. Protein product: CATVGGGNTEAFF.

The V call is TRBV27, the J call TRBJ1-2; perhaps TRBD1 as D (6 bases). The CDR3 consists of 15 residues. The V end was cut by 4 bases, the J end by 8 bases, with 20 bases between. The germline gives CDR1 MNHEY, CDR2 SMNVEV (reference sequence). CDR3 DNA: TGTGCCAGCAGTTCCTCAGGCGGGGGGCCGAGGGGCTACACCTTC. Residues: CASSSSGGGPRGYTF.